This T cell receptor (beta chain) was retrieved from a study of CD8+CD57+ T cells in acquired aplastic anemia. The use of genomic DNA as template underpinned the TCR beta VDJ and CDR3 profiling. One entry per CDR3 protein results from TCRdb running MiXCR on the reads. Of some 190,000 distinct CDR3 sequences detected, 35% to 50% appear once; the ten largest clones hold approximately 3%. This CDR3 contains 12 residues. V shed 9 bases and J shed 3 bases, with 12 bases lying between them. CDR1 is SGHVS and CDR2 is FQNEAQ in the germline V gene. The receptor comes from a human donor in good health. Sample: sorted CD4+, CD8+, or CD8+CD57+ T cells (not recorded which) from PBMCs. J is TRBJ2-7 and V is TRBV7-8, with D maybe TRBD2 (6 bases). As DNA, the CDR3 is TGTGCCAGTAAGGGACTCCTCTACGAGCAGTACTTC. Its protein product is CASKGLLYEQYF. The full variable domain, in which reference TRBV7-8 and TRBJ2-7 provide the parts outside the CDR3, is GAGVSQSPRYKVAKRGQDVALRCDPISGHVSLFWYQQALGQGPEFLTYFQNEAQLDKSGLPSDRFFAERPEGSVSTLKIQRTQQEDSAVYLCASKGLLYEQYFGPGTRLTVT.